The 21 T cell receptor beta chains in this list originate from one sample, sequenced in a study of identical twins. TCRdb ran MiXCR on the 5' RACE reads and lists one entry per CDR3 protein. The data contain fewer than 650,000 distinct CDR3 sequences, roughly 7.2% of them singletons. The data also belong to a second study, concerning yellow fever vaccine responses in identical twins.

Input material: PBMCs. These receptors were taken from a woman younger than 30 in good health.

This chain joins TRBV5-1 and TRBJ2-7; unclear D gene. The CDR3 totals 16 residues. Trimming removed 4 bases at V and 2 bases at J, with 19 bases between. Germline assignment: CDR1 SGHRS and CDR2 YFSETQ. In DNA, the CDR3 is TGCGCCAGCAGCCCGAGTGCCACCAGCTCTACCTACGAGCAGTACTTC. As protein: CASSPSATSSTYEQYF. The whole variable domain, remainder taken from reference TRBV5-1 and TRBJ2-7, is KAGVTQTPRYLIKTRGQQVTLSCSPISGHRSVSWYQQTPGQGLQFLFEYFSETQRNKGNFPGRFSGRQFSNSRSEMNVSTLELGDSALYLCASSPSATSSTYEQYFGPGTRLTVT.

This clonotype was counted many times. The V call is TRBV5-1, the J call TRBJ2-7, with D possibly TRBD2 on 6 matching bases. Germline CDR1 and CDR2: SGHRS and YFSETQ. The CDR3 has 14 amino acids. V gave up 4 bases and J gave up 3 bases, with 14 bases separating them. The CDR3 region has the DNA TGCGCCAGCAGCGGGTGTAGCGGAGGCTACGAGCAGTACGTC. Amino acids: CASSGCSGGYEQYV.

This clonotype was found many times. V gene TRBV19 combines with J gene TRBJ2-1, with TRBD2 matching over 10 bases. The CDR3 consists of 14 residues. V shed 6 bases and J 8 bases; nucleotides not matched to a gene: 7. The germline CDR1 and CDR2 sequences are LNHDA and SQIVND (reference sequence). The CDR3 loop reads CASRVAGGRDEQFF. In DNA, the CDR3 is TGTGCCAGTAGGGTAGCGGGAGGTCGCGATGAGCAGTTCTTC.

This clonotype has a handful of counts. The V call is TRBV6-5, the J call TRBJ1-2; tentative D call: TRBD1 (5 bases). The germline V and J ends were trimmed by 4 bases and 7 bases, with 13 bases remaining between them. The CDR3 runs 13 residues. The germline CDR1 and CDR2 sequences are MNHEY and SVGAGI. CDR3 protein: CASSSEGVRGYTF. The CDR3 DNA sequence: TGTGCCAGCAGTTCGGAAGGGGTTCGTGGCTACACCTTC.

This clonotype was counted many times. The rearrangement links TRBV4-1 to TRBJ2-3; unclear D gene. The germline V gene encodes CDR1 MGHRA and CDR2 YSYEKL. The V end was cut by 4 bases, the J end by 0 bases, with 20 bases between. This CDR3 region has 18 residues. In nucleotides, the CDR3 is TGCGCCAGCAGCCCAGTCACCAAGGTCGGGCGTAGCACAGATACGCAGTATTTT. Translating gives CASSPVTKVGRSTDTQYF.

This sequence joins TRBV25-1 and TRBJ2-1; 10 bases are shared with TRBD2. V trimming: 2 bases; J trimming: 6 bases; junction bases outside the gene matches: 10. The CDR3 totals 17 residues. The germline gives CDR1 MGHDK, CDR2 SYGVNS. CDR3 bases: TGTGCCAGCAGTGAACCGGGCCTAGCGGGAGCTGGCAATGAGCAGTTCTTC. Protein sequence: CASSEPGLAGAGNEQFF. Full variable domain (missing parts from reference TRBV25-1 and TRBJ2-1): EADIYQTPRYLVIGTGKKITLECSQTMGHDKMYWYQQDPGMELHLIHYSYGVNSTEKGDLSSESTVSRIRTEHFPLTLESARPSHTSQYLCASSEPGLAGAGNEQFFGPGTRLTVL.

This clonotype was seen more than once but under ten times. The CDR3 nucleotides are TGCAGCGTTGAAGACGGGACACTCCAAGAGACCCAGTACTTC. Amino acids: CSVEDGTLQETQYF. The chain couples TRBV29-1 to TRBJ2-5, with D tentatively TRBD1 (6 bases). Germline lookup yields CDR1 SQVTM and CDR2 ANQGSEA. The CDR3 spans 14 residues. V was clipped by 0 bases and J by 1 base, with 9 bases between them.

V gene TRBV4-2 combines with J gene TRBJ2-2; D not resolved. The germline CDR1 and CDR2 sequences are LGHNA and YNFKEQ. The CDR3 contains 15 residues. The ends were cut back, 0 bases at V and 4 bases at J, with 9 bases in the middle. For the CDR3, the DNA is TGTGCCAGCAGCCAAGATCGGTTGGGCACCGGGGAGCTGTTTTTT. As protein: CASSQDRLGTGELFF.

At least ten counts were recorded for this clonotype. The rearrangement joins TRBV11-2 to TRBJ2-5; a weak D match, TRBD2 (5 bases). Germline assignment: CDR1 SGHAT and CDR2 FQNNGV. The CDR3 has 13 amino acids. V gave up 7 bases and J gave up 3 bases, with 12 bases separating them. CDR3 nucleotide sequence: TGTGCCAGCACTTGGTCCGGGGAAGAGACCCAGTACTTC. Encoded protein: CASTWSGEETQYF.

This clonotype was observed a handful of times. The chain uses TRBV11-2 and TRBJ2-4, with unresolved D. V was shortened by 4 bases and J by 15 bases, with 19 bases between the two germline ends. The CDR3 totals 13 residues. CDR1 and CDR2 (germline): SGHAT, FQNNGV. The CDR3 DNA sequence: TGTGCCAGCAGCTCCGACGCGACACGGGCCTGGTACTTC. Translated: CASSSDATRAWYF.

The J gene is TRBJ1-1, the V gene TRBV7-9, with 12 bases identical to TRBD1. With V trimmed by 6 bases and J by 0 bases, 5 bases remained unmatched. This CDR3 spans 16 amino acids. Germline V gene lookup returns CDR1 SEHNR and CDR2 FQNEAQ (reference sequence). CDR3 nucleotide sequence: TGTGCCAGCAGTAGGGACAGGGGGCGAGTGAACACTGAAGCTTTCTTT. Translation: CASSRDRGRVNTEAFF.

This clonotype was recorded at least ten times. The J gene is TRBJ2-3, the V gene TRBV13; no firm D call. Trimming stripped 5 bases from V and 4 bases from J, with 7 bases between. Germline CDR1 and CDR2: PRHDT and FYEKMQ (reference sequence). The CDR3 spans 12 residues. CDR3 in amino acids: CASSPTSDTQYF. The CDR3 DNA follows: TGTGCCAGCAGCCCAACATCAGATACGCAGTATTTT.

The V gene is TRBV29-1, the J gene TRBJ2-1; 9 nucleotides line up with TRBD2. Germline V gene data show CDR1 as SQVTM and CDR2 as ANQGSEA. CDR3 length: 16 amino acids. Germline trimming cut 6 bases from V and 7 bases from J; bases unmatched to any gene: 16. CDR3 in amino acids: CSVASAGTSRGNEQFF. The CDR3 DNA is TGCAGCGTAGCCTCTGCCGGGACTAGCAGGGGGAATGAGCAGTTCTTC.

Details on this clonotype: A read error may produce the germline difference seen at one junction end. The chain links TRBV3-1 to TRBJ2-3; D gene ambiguous. This CDR3 spans 15 amino acids. Germline CDR1 and CDR2: LGHDT and YNNKEL (reference sequence). The CDR3 nucleotides are TGTGCCAGCACCCAATGGGCGCAAGGCACAGATACGCAGTATTTT. Its translation: CASTQWAQGTDTQYF.

This clonotype came up many times. The J gene is TRBJ2-7, the V gene TRBV4-1; D uncertain. From germline, CDR1 is MGHRA and CDR2 YSYEKL. There are 13 residues in the CDR3. V was shortened by 4 bases and J by 4 bases, with 11 bases between the two germline ends. The CDR3 DNA sequence: TGCGCCAGCAGCCTGCATGAACAGTACGAGCAGTACTTC. Its translation is CASSLHEQYEQYF.

This clonotype was counted many times. This rearrangement joins TRBV7-6 to TRBJ2-1; 10 bases match TRBD1. V shed 6 bases, J shed 4 bases, and the junction held 18 bases outside the gene matches. The CDR3 totals 19 residues. The V gene's germline CDR1 is SGHVS and CDR2 FNYEAQ. The CDR3 reads CASSQGGQGRLAAYNEQFF. In DNA form, the CDR3 reads TGTGCCAGCAGTCAAGGGGGACAGGGGAGGCTAGCGGCTTACAATGAGCAGTTCTTC.

This clonotype was found many times. The rearrangement joins TRBV4-1 to TRBJ2-1, with 9 nucleotides matching TRBD2. Germline V lookup: CDR1 MGHRA, CDR2 YSYEKL. V lost 2 bases, J lost 1 base, and 3 bases stayed unmatched. The CDR3 totals 16 residues. The CDR3 nucleotides read TGCGCCAGCAGCCAACTGAGCGGGGGGTCCTACAATGAGCAGTTCTTC. It translates to CASSQLSGGSYNEQFF.

This sequence joins TRBV5-1 and TRBJ2-1, with D possibly matching TRBD1 (7 bases). V was pared by 4 bases and J by 15 bases, with 20 bases between. CDR3 length: 13 residues. The germline V gene has CDR1 SGHRS and CDR2 YFSETQ. CDR3 DNA sequence: TGCGCCAGCAGCCTATCGGGAGCAGGGGGTGGGTTCTTC. Residues: CASSLSGAGGGFF. Full variable domain (outside the CDR3, taken from reference TRBV5-1 and TRBJ2-1): KAGVTQTPRYLIKTRGQQVTLSCSPISGHRSVSWYQQTPGQGLQFLFEYFSETQRNKGNFPGRFSGRQFSNSRSEMNVSTLELGDSALYLCASSLSGAGGGFFGPGTRLTVL.

The rearrangement links TRBV10-2 to TRBJ2-2, with D possibly matching TRBD2 (6 bases). The CDR3 consists of 14 residues. Germline loops: CDR1 WSHSY, CDR2 SAAADI. V was shortened by 6 bases and J by 2 bases, with 10 bases between the two germline ends. CDR3 DNA: TGCGCCAGCAGAGAGGGACTCAACACCGGGGAGCTGTTTTTT. It codes for CASREGLNTGELFF.

This clonotype has at least ten counts. The CDR3 here is CASSLLRDTQYF. The CDR3 region has the DNA TGTGCCAGCAGCTTGTTGCGGGATACGCAGTATTTT. V and J are TRBV28 and TRBJ2-3; D uncertain. CDR1 and CDR2 from the germline V gene are MDHEN and SYDVKM. There are 12 residues in the CDR3. The ends were cut back, 6 bases at V and 6 bases at J, with 10 bases in the middle.

This clonotype was picked up many times. The chain links TRBV5-1 to TRBJ1-1, with TRBD1 identical over 8 bases. After removal of 4 bases from V and 2 bases from J, the junction contained 4 bases not matched to a gene. The CDR3 has 14 residues. Germline loops: CDR1 SGHRS, CDR2 YFSETQ. CDR3 DNA: TGCGCCAGCAGCGGGGACAGGATCAACACTGAAGCTTTCTTT. It specifies CASSGDRINTEAFF.